This T cell receptor beta chain was documented in a study of OX40 agonist ivuxolimab in advanced cancers. For the study at large: The dose-escalation cohort had hepatocellular carcinoma, melanoma, renal cell or head and neck cancer. Regarding the study as a whole: Antigens targeted by the expanded peripheral T cells were not determined. Partial responders at 0.1-3.0 mg/kg showed near-lowest clonal expansion. More expanded clones were found, on average, in CD8+ than in CD4+ T cells.

Produced via immunoSEQ multiplex PCR; TCRdb's table is partial and in-frame only. Of some 85,000 clones detected, around nine tenths appear once; the ten largest clones hold 0.72%. The germline V and J ends were trimmed by 2 bases and 2 bases, with 14 bases remaining between them. CDR1 GTSNPN and CDR2 SVGIG come from the germline V gene (reference sequence). The CDR3 is made up of 15 amino acids. Of note for this clone: The antigen is undetermined.

This sample comprised CD4+ or CD8+ T cells sorted from blood, obtained in a trial of the OX40 agonist ivuxolimab. The chain employs TRBV30 and TRBJ2-3; D is undetermined. The clonotype originates from an adult with an advanced solid tumor such as melanoma, head and neck, liver or kidney cancer. As DNA, the CDR3 is TGTGCCTGGAGTATAACTCCACCCCCCACAGATACGCAGTATTTT. This translates into CAWSITPPPTDTQYF.